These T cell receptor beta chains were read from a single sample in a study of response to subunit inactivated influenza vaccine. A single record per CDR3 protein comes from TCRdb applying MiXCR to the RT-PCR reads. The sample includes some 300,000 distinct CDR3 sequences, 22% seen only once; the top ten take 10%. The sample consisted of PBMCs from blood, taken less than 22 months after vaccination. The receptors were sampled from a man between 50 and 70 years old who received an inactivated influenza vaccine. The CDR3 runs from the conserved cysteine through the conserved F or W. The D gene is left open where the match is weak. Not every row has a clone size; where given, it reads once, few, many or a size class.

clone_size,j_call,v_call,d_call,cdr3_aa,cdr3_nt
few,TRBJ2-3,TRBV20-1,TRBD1,CSARAPQGAWDTQYF,TGCAGTGCTAGAGCCCCGCAGGGGGCGTGGGATACGCAGTATTTT
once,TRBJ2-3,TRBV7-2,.,CASSLVVRGRSTDTQYF,TGTGCCAGCAGCTTAGTTGTGCGGGGCCGATCCACAGATACGCAGTATTTT
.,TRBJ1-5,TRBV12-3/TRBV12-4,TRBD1,CASSTGEGQPQHF,TGTGCCAGCAGCACAGGGGAGGGTCAGCCCCAGCATTTT
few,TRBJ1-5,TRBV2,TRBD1,CASRGDRPNQPQHF,TGTGCCAGCAGGGGGGACAGGCCTAATCAGCCCCAGCATTTT
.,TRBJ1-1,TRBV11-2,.,CASSSRVGTPGTEAFF,TGTGCCAGCAGTTCTCGCGTCGGGACACCGGGCACTGAAGCTTTCTTT
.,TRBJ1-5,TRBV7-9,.,CASSSAGHNQPQHF,TGTGCCAGCAGCTCAGCAGGTCACAATCAGCCCCAGCATTTT
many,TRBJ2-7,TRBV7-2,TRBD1,CASSPWTGPSSYEQYF,TGTGCCAGCAGCCCTTGGACAGGGCCGTCATCCTACGAGCAGTACTTC
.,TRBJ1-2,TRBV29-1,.,CSGGTGTNYGYTF,TGCAGCGGGGGCACAGGGACTAACTATGGCTACACCTTC
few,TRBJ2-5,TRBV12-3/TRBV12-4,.,CASSLHSEETQYF,TGTGCCAGCAGTCTCCATAGCGAAGAGACCCAGTACTTC
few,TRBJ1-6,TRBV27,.,CASSYQGSSDSPLHF,TGTGCCAGCAGTTATCAGGGAAGTAGTGATTCACCCCTCCACTTT
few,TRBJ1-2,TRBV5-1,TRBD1,CASSYFTRPGQRNYGYTF,TGCGCCAGCAGCTATTTTACCCGACCGGGACAGAGAAACTATGGCTACACCTTC
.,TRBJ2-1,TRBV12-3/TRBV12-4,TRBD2,CASRIAGGFFEQFF,TGTGCCAGCAGAATAGCGGGGGGGTTTTTTGAGCAGTTCTTC
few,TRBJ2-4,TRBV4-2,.,CASSQEGLARNIQYF,TGTGCCAGCAGCCAAGAAGGACTTGCCCGAAACATTCAGTACTTC
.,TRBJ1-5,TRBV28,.,CASSLRGLGNQPQHF,TGTGCCAGCAGTTTACGCGGGCTTGGCAATCAGCCCCAGCATTTT
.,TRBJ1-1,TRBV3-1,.,CASSQDGNSLNTEAFF,TGTGCCAGCAGCCAAGACGGAAACAGTTTGAACACTGAAGCTTTCTTT
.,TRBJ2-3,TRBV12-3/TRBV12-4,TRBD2,CASKELAGSLDTQYF,TGTGCCAGCAAGGAACTAGCGGGGAGTTTAGATACGCAGTATTTT
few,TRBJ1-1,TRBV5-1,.,CASSLAQANTEAFF,TGCGCCAGCAGCTTGGCACAGGCCAACACTGAAGCTTTCTTT
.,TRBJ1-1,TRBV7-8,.,CASSLAGRLISEAFF,TGTGCCAGCAGCTTAGCGGGGCGACTAATATCTGAAGCTTTCTTT
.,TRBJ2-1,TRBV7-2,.,CASSLIPDSEQFF,TGTGCCAGCAGCTTAATTCCGGATAGTGAGCAGTTCTTC
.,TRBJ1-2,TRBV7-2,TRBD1,CASSPWGQGGYTF,TGTGCCAGCAGCCCGTGGGGACAGGGTGGCTACACCTTC
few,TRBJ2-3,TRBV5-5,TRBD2,CASSRTWAGGLLDTQYF,TGTGCCAGCAGCCGGACATGGGCGGGAGGGCTGTTAGATACGCAGTATTTT
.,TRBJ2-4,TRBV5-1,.,CASSLAIGLDIQYF,TGCGCCAGCAGCTTGGCCATAGGGTTAGACATTCAGTACTTC
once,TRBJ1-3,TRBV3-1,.,CASSQWDTYSGNTIYF,TGTGCCAGCAGCCAATGGGACACTTACTCTGGAAACACCATATATTTT
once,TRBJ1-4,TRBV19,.,CASCALPVGGEKLFF,TGTGCCAGTTGTGCCCTGCCAGTTGGGGGTGAAAAACTGTTTTTT
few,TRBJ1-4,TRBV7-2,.,CASSLRAGTNEKLFF,TGTGCCAGCAGCTTAAGGGCAGGGACTAATGAAAAACTGTTTTTT
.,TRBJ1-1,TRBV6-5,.,CASSYGENTEAFF,TGTGCCAGCAGTTACGGGGAGAACACTGAAGCTTTCTTT
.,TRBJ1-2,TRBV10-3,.,CAISEDPQGSYGYTF,TGTGCCATCAGTGAAGATCCCCAGGGCAGCTATGGCTACACCTTC
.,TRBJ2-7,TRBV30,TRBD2,CAWSSGRGEQYF,TGTGCCTGGAGTAGCGGGAGGGGCGAGCAGTACTTC
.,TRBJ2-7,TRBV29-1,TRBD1,CSVEVTGTGYEQYF,TGCAGCGTTGAAGTGACAGGGACGGGCTACGAGCAGTACTTC
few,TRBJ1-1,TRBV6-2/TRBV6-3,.,CASHPGLRTEAFF,TGTGCCAGTCACCCCGGGTTGAGGACTGAAGCTTTCTTT
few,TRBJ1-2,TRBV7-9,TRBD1,CASSSSDRTLYGYTF,TGTGCCAGCAGCTCTTCGGACAGGACCCTCTATGGCTACACCTTC
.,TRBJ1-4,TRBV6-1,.,CASRTRISSEKLFF,TGTGCCAGCAGGACGAGGATTTCTTCTGAAAAACTGTTTTTT
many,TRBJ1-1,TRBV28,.,CASSSPQGFNTEAFF,TGTGCCAGCAGTTCCCCACAGGGATTTAACACTGAAGCTTTCTTT
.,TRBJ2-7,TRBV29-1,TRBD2,CSVNPAGGRAYEQYF,TGCAGCGTCAATCCCGCGGGAGGGCGGGCCTACGAGCAGTACTTC
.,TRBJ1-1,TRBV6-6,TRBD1,CASRWDSPEAFF,TGTGCCAGCAGGTGGGACAGTCCTGAAGCTTTCTTT
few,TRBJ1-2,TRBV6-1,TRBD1,CASRRDREANYGYTF,TGTGCCAGCAGACGGGACAGGGAGGCTAACTATGGCTACACCTTC
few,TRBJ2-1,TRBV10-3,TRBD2,CAIRASGGDYNEQFF,TGTGCCATCAGGGCTAGCGGGGGGGACTACAATGAGCAGTTCTTC
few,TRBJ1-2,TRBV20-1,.,CSARNRVDYGYTF,TGCAGTGCTAGAAACAGGGTTGACTATGGCTACACCTTC
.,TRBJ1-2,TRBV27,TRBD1,CASSSYSGQSKRGYTF,TGTGCCAGCAGTTCTTATTCGGGACAGAGCAAACGGGGCTACACCTTC
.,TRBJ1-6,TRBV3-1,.,CASRDRLNSPLHF,TGTGCCAGCAGGGACAGACTAAATTCACCCCTCCACTTT
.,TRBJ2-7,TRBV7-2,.,CASSWGPTSYEQYF,TGTGCCAGCAGCTGGGGACCGACGTCCTACGAGCAGTACTTC
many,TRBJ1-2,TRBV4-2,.,CASSQDQGTSTHYGYTF,TGTGCCAGCAGCCAAGATCAGGGGACCTCCACCCACTATGGCTACACCTTC